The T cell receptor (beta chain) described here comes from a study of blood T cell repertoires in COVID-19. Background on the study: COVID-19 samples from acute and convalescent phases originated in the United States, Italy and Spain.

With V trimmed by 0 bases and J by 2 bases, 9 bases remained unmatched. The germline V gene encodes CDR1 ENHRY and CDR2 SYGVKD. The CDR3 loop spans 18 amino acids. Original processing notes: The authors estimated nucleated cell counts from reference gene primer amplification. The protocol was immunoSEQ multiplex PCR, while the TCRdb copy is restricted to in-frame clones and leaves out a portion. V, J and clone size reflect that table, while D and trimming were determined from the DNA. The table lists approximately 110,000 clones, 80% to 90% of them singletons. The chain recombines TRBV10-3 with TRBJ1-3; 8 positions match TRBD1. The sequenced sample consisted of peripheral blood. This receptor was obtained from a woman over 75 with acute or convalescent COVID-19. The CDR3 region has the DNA TGTGCCATCAGTGAGTCGGGCGGACAGGGTTCGACTGGAAACACCATATATTTT. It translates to CAISESGGQGSTGNTIYF.